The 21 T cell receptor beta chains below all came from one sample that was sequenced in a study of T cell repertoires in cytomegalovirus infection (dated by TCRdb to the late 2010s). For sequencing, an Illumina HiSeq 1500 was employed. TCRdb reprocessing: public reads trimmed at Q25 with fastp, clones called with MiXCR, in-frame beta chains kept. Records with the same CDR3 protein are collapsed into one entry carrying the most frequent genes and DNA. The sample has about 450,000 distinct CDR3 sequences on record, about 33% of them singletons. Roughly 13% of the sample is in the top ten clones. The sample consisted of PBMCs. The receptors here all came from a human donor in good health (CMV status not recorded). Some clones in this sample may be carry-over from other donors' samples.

CDR3 nucleotides: TGTGCCAGCAGCTTGATAGGGCGGAACACCGGGGAGCTGTTTTTT. This codes for CASSLIGRNTGELFF. V and J are TRBV5-4 and TRBJ2-2; D gene uncertain. The CDR3 sequence is 15 residues long. CDR1 SGHNT and CDR2 YYREEE come from the germline V gene (reference sequence). Trimming shortened V by 1 base and J by 1 base, and 8 bases separated the two germline ends.

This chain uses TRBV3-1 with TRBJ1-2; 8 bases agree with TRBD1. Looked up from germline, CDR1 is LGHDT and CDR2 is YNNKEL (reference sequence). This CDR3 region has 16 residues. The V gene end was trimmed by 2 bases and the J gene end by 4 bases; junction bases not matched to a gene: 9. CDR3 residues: CASSQIRRDRTYGYTF. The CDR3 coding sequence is TGTGCCAGCAGCCAAATTCGGAGGGACAGGACCTATGGCTACACCTTC.

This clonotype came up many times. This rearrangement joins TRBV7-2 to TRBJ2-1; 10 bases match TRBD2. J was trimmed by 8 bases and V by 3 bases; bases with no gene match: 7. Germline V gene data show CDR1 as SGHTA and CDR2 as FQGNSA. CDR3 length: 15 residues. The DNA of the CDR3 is TGTGCCAGCAGCTTCATGAGCGGGGGGGCCCATGAGCAGTTCTTC. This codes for CASSFMSGGAHEQFF.

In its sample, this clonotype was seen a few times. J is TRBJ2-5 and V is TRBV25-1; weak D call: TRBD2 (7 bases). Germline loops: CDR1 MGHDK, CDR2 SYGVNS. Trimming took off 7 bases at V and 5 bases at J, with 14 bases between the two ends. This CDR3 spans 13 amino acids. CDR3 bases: TGTGCCAGCACTGGGGGGGCCGCGGAGACCCAGTACTTC. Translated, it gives CASTGGAAETQYF. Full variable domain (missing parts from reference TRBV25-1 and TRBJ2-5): EADIYQTPRYLVIGTGKKITLECSQTMGHDKMYWYQQDPGMELHLIHYSYGVNSTEKGDLSSESTVSRIRTEHFPLTLESARPSHTSQYLCASTGGAAETQYFGPGTRLLVL.

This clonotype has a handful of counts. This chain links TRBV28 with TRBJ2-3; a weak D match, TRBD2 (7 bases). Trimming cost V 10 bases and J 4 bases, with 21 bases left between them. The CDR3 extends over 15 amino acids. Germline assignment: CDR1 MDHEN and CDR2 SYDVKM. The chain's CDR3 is CATTGIERGSDTQYF. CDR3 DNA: TGTGCCACGACAGGTATCGAGCGGGGATCAGATACGCAGTATTTT.

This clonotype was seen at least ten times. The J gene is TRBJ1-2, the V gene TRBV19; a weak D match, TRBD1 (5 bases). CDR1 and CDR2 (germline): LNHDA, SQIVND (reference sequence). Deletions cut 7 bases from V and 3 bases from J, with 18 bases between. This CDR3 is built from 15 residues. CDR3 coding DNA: TGTGCCAGTACCGACAGTCGAAAGGTATACTATGGCTACACCTTC. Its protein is CASTDSRKVYYGYTF.

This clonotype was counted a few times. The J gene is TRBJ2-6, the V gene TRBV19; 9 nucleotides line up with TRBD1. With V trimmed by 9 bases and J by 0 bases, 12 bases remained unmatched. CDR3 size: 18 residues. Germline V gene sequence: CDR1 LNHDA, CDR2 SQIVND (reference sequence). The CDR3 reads CASRGVRQGDSGANVLTF. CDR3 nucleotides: TGTGCCAGCAGGGGGGTTCGACAGGGGGACTCTGGGGCCAACGTCCTGACTTTC.

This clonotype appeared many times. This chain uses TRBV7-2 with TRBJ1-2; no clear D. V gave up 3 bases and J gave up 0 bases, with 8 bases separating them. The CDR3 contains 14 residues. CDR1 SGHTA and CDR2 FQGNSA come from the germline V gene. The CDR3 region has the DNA TGTGCCAGCAGCTTGTCAGCCACTAACTATGGCTACACCTTC. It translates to CASSLSATNYGYTF. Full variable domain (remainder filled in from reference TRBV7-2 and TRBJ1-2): GAGVSQSPSNKVTEKGKDVELRCDPISGHTALYWYRQSLGQGLEFLIYFQGNSAPDKSGLPSDRFSAERTGGSVSTLTIQRTQQEDSAVYLCASSLSATNYGYTFGSGTRLTVV.

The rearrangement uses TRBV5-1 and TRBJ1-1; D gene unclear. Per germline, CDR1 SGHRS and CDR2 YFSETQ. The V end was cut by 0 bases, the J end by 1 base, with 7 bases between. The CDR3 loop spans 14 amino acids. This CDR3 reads CASSLDRPNTEAFF. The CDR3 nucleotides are TGCGCCAGCAGCTTGGACCGGCCGAACACTGAAGCTTTCTTT.

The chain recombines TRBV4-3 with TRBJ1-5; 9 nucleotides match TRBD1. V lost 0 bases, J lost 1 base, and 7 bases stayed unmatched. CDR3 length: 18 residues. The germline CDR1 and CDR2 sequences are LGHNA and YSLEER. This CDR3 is CASSQETGGEWSNQPQHF. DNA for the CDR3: TGCGCCAGCAGCCAAGAAACAGGGGGCGAATGGAGCAATCAGCCCCAGCATTTT.

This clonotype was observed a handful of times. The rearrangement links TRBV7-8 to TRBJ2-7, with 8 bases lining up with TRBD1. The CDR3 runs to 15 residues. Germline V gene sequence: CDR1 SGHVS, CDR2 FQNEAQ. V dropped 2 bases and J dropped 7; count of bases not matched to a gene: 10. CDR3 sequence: CASSLPGQGDGEQYF. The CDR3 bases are TGTGCCAGCAGCTTACCTGGACAGGGAGATGGAGAGCAGTACTTC.

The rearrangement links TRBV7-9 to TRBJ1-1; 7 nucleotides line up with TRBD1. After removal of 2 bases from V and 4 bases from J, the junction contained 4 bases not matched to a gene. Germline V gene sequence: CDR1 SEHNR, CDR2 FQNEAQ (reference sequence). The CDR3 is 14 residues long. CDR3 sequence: CASSLREGATEAFF. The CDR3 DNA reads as TGTGCCAGCAGCTTAAGGGAGGGGGCCACTGAAGCTTTCTTT.

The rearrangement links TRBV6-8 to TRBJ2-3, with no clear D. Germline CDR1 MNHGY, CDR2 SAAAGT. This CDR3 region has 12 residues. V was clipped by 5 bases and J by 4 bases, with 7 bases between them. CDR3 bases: TGTGCCAGCAGTAATGGACCAGATACGCAGTATTTT. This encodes CASSNGPDTQYF.

The CDR3 DNA reads TGTGCCAGCAGCCCGCCTAAAAACACCGGGGAGCTGTTTTTT. The encoded protein is CASSPPKNTGELFF. V and J are TRBV4-2 and TRBJ2-2; D unresolved. CDR3 length equals 14 residues. V shed 4 bases and J shed 2 bases, with 8 bases lying between them. CDR1 LGHNA and CDR2 YNFKEQ come from the germline V gene.

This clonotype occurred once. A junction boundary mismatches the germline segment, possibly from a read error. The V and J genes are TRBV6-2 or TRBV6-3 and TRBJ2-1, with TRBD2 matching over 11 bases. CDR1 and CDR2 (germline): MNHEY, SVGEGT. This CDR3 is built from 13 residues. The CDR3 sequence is CASSLLAGAEQIF. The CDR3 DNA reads TGTGCCAGCAGCCTACTAGCGGGGGCTGAGCAGATCTTC.

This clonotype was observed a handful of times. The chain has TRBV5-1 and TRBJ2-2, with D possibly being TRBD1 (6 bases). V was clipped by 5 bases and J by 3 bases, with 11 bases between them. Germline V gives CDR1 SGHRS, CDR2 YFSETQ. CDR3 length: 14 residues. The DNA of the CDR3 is TGCGCCAGCAGGGGACAAGACTACACCGGGGAGCTGTTTTTT. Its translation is CASRGQDYTGELFF.

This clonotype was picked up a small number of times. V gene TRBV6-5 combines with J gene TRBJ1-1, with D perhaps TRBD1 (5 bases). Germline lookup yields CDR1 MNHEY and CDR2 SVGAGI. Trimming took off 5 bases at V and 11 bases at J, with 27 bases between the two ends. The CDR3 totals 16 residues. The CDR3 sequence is CASSPVNGGQPFWAFF. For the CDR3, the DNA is TGTGCCAGCAGTCCCGTCAATGGTGGACAACCCTTTTGGGCTTTCTTT.

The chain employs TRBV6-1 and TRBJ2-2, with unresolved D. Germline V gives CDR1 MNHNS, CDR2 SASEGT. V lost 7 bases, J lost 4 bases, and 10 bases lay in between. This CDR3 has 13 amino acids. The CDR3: CASTLLGTGELFF. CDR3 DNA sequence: TGTGCCAGCACCTTACTGGGCACCGGGGAGCTGTTTTTT.

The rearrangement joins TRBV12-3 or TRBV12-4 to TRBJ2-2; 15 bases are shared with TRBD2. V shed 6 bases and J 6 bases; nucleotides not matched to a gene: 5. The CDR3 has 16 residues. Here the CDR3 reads CASRGTSGGPPGELFF. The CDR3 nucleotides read TGTGCCAGCAGGGGGACTAGCGGGGGGCCTCCCGGGGAGCTGTTTTTT.

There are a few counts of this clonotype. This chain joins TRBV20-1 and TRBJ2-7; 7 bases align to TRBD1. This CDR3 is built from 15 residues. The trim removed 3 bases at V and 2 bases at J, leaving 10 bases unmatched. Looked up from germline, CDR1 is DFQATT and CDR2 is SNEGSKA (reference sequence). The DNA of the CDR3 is TGCAGTGCTAGGGCGACGAGACAGGGACCCTACGAGCAGTACTTC. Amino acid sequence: CSARATRQGPYEQYF.

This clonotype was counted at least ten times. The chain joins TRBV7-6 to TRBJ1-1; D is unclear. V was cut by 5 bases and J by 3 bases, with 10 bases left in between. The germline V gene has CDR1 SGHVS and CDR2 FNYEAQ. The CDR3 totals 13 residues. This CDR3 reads CASSLPGDTEAFF. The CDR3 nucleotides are TGTGCCAGCAGCCTCCCAGGTGACACTGAAGCTTTCTTT.